Presented here are 27 T cell receptor beta chains from one specimen sequenced in a study of CD8+ T cells in alopecia areata. Following RNA extraction, reverse transcription yielded cDNA that acted as the sequencing template. This table comes from immunoSEQ multiplex PCR, and its TCRdb copy is limited to in-frame clones, with some not included. The sample lists under 250,000 clones, about three fifths occurring once. Sequences were derived from CD4+ T cells sorted from blood, sampled at week 0. These receptors were obtained from a human donor with alopecia areata.

This clone was recorded a few times. This chain links TRBV19 with TRBJ2-3; D ambiguous. CDR1 LNHDA and CDR2 SQIVND come from the germline V gene (reference sequence). CDR3 size: 16 residues. V lost 6 bases to trimming and J lost 1 base, with 17 bases between them. CDR3 region: CASSTLVQIGTDTQYF. The CDR3 region has the DNA TGTGCCAGTAGCACTCTAGTGCAAATCGGCACAGATACGCAGTATTTT.

This chain uses TRBV2 with TRBJ2-6; D may be TRBD1 (6 bases). From germline, CDR1 is SNHLY and CDR2 FYNNEI. This CDR3 has 18 amino acids. V was cut by 8 bases and J by 3 bases, with 23 bases left in between. The CDR3 nucleotides are TGTGCCAGCCACTCTCCAGACAGGTCAACTGGTGGGGCCAACGTCCTGACTTTC. Translation gives CASHSPDRSTGGANVLTF.

J is TRBJ1-2 and V is TRBV10-3; D perhaps matches TRBD1 (6 bases). The length of the CDR3 is 14 residues. The V and J ends lost 3 bases and 4 bases respectively, with 12 bases between them. The germline V gene has CDR1 ENHRY and CDR2 SYGVKD. CDR3 sequence (DNA): TGTGCCATCAGTGAAGGTACAGGGTCCTATGGCTACACCTTC. It translates to CAISEGTGSYGYTF.

The CDR3 region has the DNA TGTGCCTCCAAAGGGCCAGCGGGACACGGGGAGCTGTTTTTT. It codes for CASKGPAGHGELFF. The J gene is TRBJ2-2, the V gene TRBV9; a weak D match, TRBD2 (7 bases). V gave up 10 bases and J gave up 7 bases, with 20 bases separating them. Germline V gene sequence: CDR1 SGDLS, CDR2 YYNGEE. The CDR3 consists of 14 residues.

This chain connects TRBV9 to TRBJ2-7; 10 bases map to TRBD1. CDR3 length: 16 residues. Germline values: CDR1 SGDLS, CDR2 YYNGEE. The V gene end was trimmed by 6 bases and the J gene end by 0 bases; junction bases not matched to a gene: 9. In DNA form, the CDR3 reads TGTGCCAGCACCCCAGGGGGACAGGGGAACTCCTACGAGCAGTACTTC. The encoded protein is CASTPGGQGNSYEQYF.

V usage is TRBV30 and J usage is TRBJ2-5; TRBD1 matches 8 bases. The CDR3 extends over 15 amino acids. The V segment lost 3 bases and the J segment 4 bases; nucleotides outside the gene matches: 10. The germline CDR1 and CDR2 sequences are GTSNPN and SVGIG (reference sequence). This CDR3 reads CAWSRDRSGGETQYF. CDR3 nucleotide sequence: TGTGCCTGGAGCCGGGACAGGAGTGGGGGAGAGACCCAGTACTTC.

The chain combines TRBV6-5 with TRBJ1-4; no clear D gene. V lost 2 bases, J lost 8 bases, and 18 bases lay in between. The CDR3 totals 16 residues. Germline CDR1 MNHEY, CDR2 SVGAGI. This CDR3 is CASSYRPVWSNEKLFF. CDR3 DNA sequence: TGTGCCAGCAGTTACCGGCCAGTGTGGTCGAACGAAAAACTGTTTTTT.

The chain employs TRBV27 and TRBJ2-1; TRBD1 matches at 10 bases. The CDR3 consists of 14 residues. J gave up 16 bases and V 5 bases, and 14 bases lay outside the gene matches. The V gene's germline CDR1 is MNHEY and CDR2 SMNVEV (reference sequence). The CDR3 sequence is CASSPGVTGGTLFF. The DNA for the CDR3 is TGTGCCAGCAGTCCAGGGGTGACAGGGGGCACTCTTTTCTTC.

The gene calls are TRBV30 and TRBJ2-3, with D perhaps assigned TRBD1 or TRBD2 (5 bases each). V was pared by 4 bases and J by 6 bases, with 8 bases between. CDR3 length: 11 residues. Germline V gene lookup returns CDR1 GTSNPN and CDR2 SVGIG (reference sequence). The CDR3 DNA sequence: TGTGCCTGGACAGGGACCGATACGCAGTATTTT. Protein: CAWTGTDTQYF.

Within the sample, this clone is medium-sized. The chain has TRBV16 and TRBJ1-2; D is uncertain. V was shortened by 0 bases and J by 9 bases, with 8 bases between the two germline ends. CDR1 KGHSY and CDR2 FQNENV come from the germline V gene. The CDR3 is 12 residues long. The CDR3 loop is CASSQSVSRYTF. In DNA form, the CDR3 reads TGTGCCAGCAGCCAATCGGTCAGTCGCTACACCTTC.

A remark on this clone: The identical CDR3 is also encoded by other nucleotide sequences in the sample. This chain connects TRBV6-5 to TRBJ1-4; D gene unclear. The V gene lost 2 bases and the J gene lost 2 bases, with 6 bases spanning the gap. This CDR3 contains 14 residues. Germline values: CDR1 MNHEY, CDR2 SVGAGI. CDR3 sequence (DNA): TGTGCCAGCAGTTACGGAAGCACTAATGAAAAACTGTTTTTT. Its protein product is CASSYGSTNEKLFF.

The chain carries TRBV18 and TRBJ1-2; a weak D match, TRBD1 (5 bases). The V end lost 3 bases, the J end lost 4 bases, and 21 bases lay between the germline ends. The CDR3 runs 17 residues. The V gene's germline CDR1 is KGHSH and CDR2 LQKENI. The CDR3 coding sequence is TGTGCCAGCTCACCGTCACAGGCCTCCACCTCCTTCTATGGCTACACCTTC. This encodes CASSPSQASTSFYGYTF.

The genes are TRBV19 and TRBJ1-2; the D gene is possibly TRBD1 (6 bases). This CDR3 has 16 residues. CDR1 is LNHDA and CDR2 is SQIVND in the germline V gene (reference sequence). With 3 bases removed from V and 4 bases from J, the gap between germline ends came to 18 bases. The CDR3 sequence: CASSIDLGQPIYGYTF. As DNA, the CDR3 is TGTGCCAGTAGTATTGACCTGGGACAACCAATCTATGGCTACACCTTC.

This chain links TRBV7-2 with TRBJ2-7; D may be TRBD2 (6 bases). Trimming pared 5 bases from V and 2 bases from J, leaving 13 bases between. Germline CDR1 SGHTA, CDR2 FQGNSA. There are 14 residues in the CDR3. The CDR3 region has the DNA TGTGCCAGCAGCCATAACGGACTACCCTACGAGCAGTACTTC. This translates into CASSHNGLPYEQYF.

The CDR3 DNA reads TGTGCCAGCAGCTTAGCTGGGGACGGCACAGATACGCAGTATTTT. It yields the protein CASSLAGDGTDTQYF. The rearrangement joins TRBV7-9 to TRBJ2-3; D may correspond to TRBD1 or TRBD2 (5 bases each). The CDR3 has 15 residues. V was clipped by 0 bases and J by 1 base, with 8 bases between them. Germline CDR1 is SEHNR and CDR2 is FQNEAQ (reference sequence).

The chain combines TRBV30 with TRBJ1-1; D is uncertain. Germline V gives CDR1 GTSNPN, CDR2 SVGIG (reference sequence). The CDR3 covers 14 residues. Trimming pared 1 base from V and 8 bases from J, leaving 17 bases between. Here the CDR3 DNA reads TGTGCCTGGAGTGCCTTAGTTCGGGCCAGCGAAGCTTTCTTT. Translating it yields CAWSALVRASEAFF. Full variable domain (outside the CDR3, taken from reference TRBV30 and TRBJ1-1): SQTIHQWPATLVQPVGSPLSLECTVEGTSNPNLYWYRQAAGRGLQLLFYSVGIGQISSEVPQNLSASRPQDRQFILSSKKLLLSDSGFYLCAWSALVRASEAFFGQGTRLTVV.

The sample holds one count of this clone. The rearrangement links TRBV12-5 to TRBJ2-1, with 10 bases lining up with TRBD2. V lost 0 bases, J lost 7 bases, and 9 bases stayed unmatched. The CDR3 contains 17 residues. Germline-derived CDR1 and CDR2 are LGHNT and FRNRAP. Written as DNA, the CDR3 is TGTGCTAGTGGTTTGGTCCTCACTAGCGGGAAGGTGAATGAGCAGTTCTTC. Amino acids: CASGLVLTSGKVNEQFF.

J is TRBJ2-3 and V is TRBV11-1, with unresolved D. The CDR3 sequence is 14 residues long. The germline CDR1 and CDR2 sequences are SGHAT and FQDESV (reference sequence). The V gene lost 3 bases and the J gene lost 2 bases, with 9 bases spanning the gap. The CDR3 protein is CASSLQSFTDTQYF. The CDR3 nucleotides are TGTGCCAGCAGCTTGCAAAGCTTCACAGATACGCAGTATTTT. Using reference TRBV11-1 and TRBJ2-3 for the parts outside the CDR3, the full variable domain is EAEVAQSPRYKITEKSQAVAFWCDPISGHATLYWYRQILGQGPELLVQFQDESVVDDSQLPKDRFSAERLKGVDSTLKIQPAELGDSAMYLCASSLQSFTDTQYFGPGTRLTVL.

V gene TRBV9 combines with J gene TRBJ2-1; 7 bases fit TRBD2. This CDR3 has 17 amino acids. Looked up from germline, CDR1 is SGDLS and CDR2 is YYNGEE. V dropped 0 bases and J dropped 0; count of bases not matched to a gene: 6. CDR3: CASSVGPSGSSYNEQFF. CDR3 in DNA: TGTGCCAGCAGCGTAGGTCCTAGCGGTAGCTCCTACAATGAGCAGTTCTTC.

This clone was found once. The gene calls are TRBV27 and TRBJ1-1, with D uncertain. Germline CDR1 and CDR2: MNHEY and SMNVEV (reference sequence). With 2 bases removed from V and 1 base from J, the gap between germline ends came to 14 bases. This CDR3 has 16 residues. The CDR3 nucleotides are TGTGCCAGCAGTTTAAGTTTGGGTATAAGGAACACTGAAGCTTTCTTT. Amino acids: CASSLSLGIRNTEAFF.

J is TRBJ2-1 and V is TRBV7-9, with TRBD2 matching 7 bases. There are 16 residues in the CDR3. CDR1 is SEHNR and CDR2 is FQNEAQ in the germline V gene (reference sequence). V lost 4 bases and J lost 7; bases outside the gene matches: 13. CDR3 loop: CASSSTTSPGTNEQFF. The CDR3 DNA reads TGTGCCAGCAGCTCAACGACTAGCCCTGGAACAAATGAGCAGTTCTTC.

This chain joins TRBV29-1 and TRBJ1-3; D is uncertain. In germline, CDR1 is SQVTM, CDR2 ANQGSEA. The CDR3 spans 13 residues. Trimming shortened V by 0 bases and J by 4 bases, and 7 bases separated the two germline ends. For the CDR3, the DNA is TGCAGCGTTGAAGAAGGAGGAGGAAACACCATATATTTT. Its translation is CSVEEGGGNTIYF. Looking up the rest from reference TRBV29-1 and TRBJ1-3 gives the full variable domain: SAVISQKPSRDICQRGTSLTIQCQVDSQVTMMFWYRQQPGQSLTLIATANQGSEATYESGFVIDKFPISRPNLTFSTLTVSNMSPEDSSIYLCSVEEGGGNTIYFGEGSWLTVV.

The CDR3 reads CASSLISGTNNEQFF. In DNA form, the CDR3 reads TGCGCCAGCAGCTTGATTAGCGGGACGAACAATGAGCAGTTCTTC. The chain links TRBV5-1 to TRBJ2-1; TRBD2 matches at 8 bases. The CDR3 is 15 amino acids. After removal of 1 base from V and 5 bases from J, the junction contained 5 bases not matched to a gene. Germline V gene sequence: CDR1 SGHRS, CDR2 YFSETQ.

The chain is built from TRBV30 and TRBJ2-1; 9 nucleotides match TRBD2. The J segment lost 8 bases and the V segment lost 0 bases, leaving 2 bases of the junction unmatched. The CDR3 is 13 amino acids. Per the germline V gene, CDR1 is GTSNPN and CDR2 is SVGIG (reference sequence). CDR3 amino acids: CAWSVGGRDEQFF. The CDR3 DNA reads TGTGCCTGGAGTGTCGGCGGGAGGGATGAGCAGTTCTTC.

This chain's CDR3 is CASSDLRQLNTEAFF. The DNA for the CDR3 is TGTGCCAGCAGTGATCTGAGACAGCTGAACACTGAAGCTTTCTTT. The rearrangement links TRBV6-1 to TRBJ1-1; D is perhaps TRBD1 (5 bases). The V and J ends lost 3 bases and 0 bases respectively, with 11 bases between them. CDR1 and CDR2 from the germline V gene are MNHNS and SASEGT. This CDR3 spans 15 amino acids.

This chain uses TRBV19 with TRBJ1-3; D is uncertain. This CDR3 is 11 amino acids long. The germline gives CDR1 LNHDA, CDR2 SQIVND (reference sequence). The ends were cut back, 3 bases at V and 4 bases at J, with 1 base in the middle. DNA for the CDR3: TGTGCCAGTAGTATGGGAAACACCATATATTTT. Translating gives CASSMGNTIYF.

This clone was counted once. The J gene is TRBJ1-1, the V gene TRBV30, with no clear D. The V end lost 2 bases, the J end lost 4 bases, and 11 bases lay between the germline ends. This CDR3 region has 13 residues. Germline lookup yields CDR1 GTSNPN and CDR2 SVGIG (reference sequence). The CDR3 here is CAWSREEGTEAFF. CDR3 bases: TGTGCCTGGAGTCGGGAAGAGGGCACTGAAGCTTTCTTT. Variable domain in full (rest from reference TRBV30 and TRBJ1-1): SQTIHQWPATLVQPVGSPLSLECTVEGTSNPNLYWYRQAAGRGLQLLFYSVGIGQISSEVPQNLSASRPQDRQFILSSKKLLLSDSGFYLCAWSREEGTEAFFGQGTRLTVV.